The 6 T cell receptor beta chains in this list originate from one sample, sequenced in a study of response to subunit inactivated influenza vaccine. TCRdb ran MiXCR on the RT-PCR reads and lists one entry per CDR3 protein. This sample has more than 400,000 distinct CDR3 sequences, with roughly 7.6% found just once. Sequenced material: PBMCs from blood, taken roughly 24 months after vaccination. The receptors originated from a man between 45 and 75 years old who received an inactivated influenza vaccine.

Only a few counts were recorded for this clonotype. DNA for the CDR3: TGCAGTGCTAGTGGCCGAGGGAGCTCCTACAATGAGCAGTTCTTC. Amino acid sequence: CSASGRGSSYNEQFF. This chain links TRBV20-1 with TRBJ2-1; possibly TRBD2 for D (5 bases). Trimming left V 3 bases short and J 0 bases short, with 12 bases between. Germline CDR1 and CDR2: DFQATT and SNEGSKA (reference sequence). CDR3 length: 15 residues.

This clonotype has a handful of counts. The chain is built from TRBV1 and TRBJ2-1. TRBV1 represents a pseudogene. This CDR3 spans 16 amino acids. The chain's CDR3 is CTSSQNAGASYNEQFF. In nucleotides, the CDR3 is TGCACCAGCAGCCAAAACGCGGGAGCGTCCTACAATGAGCAGTTCTTC.

CDR3 nucleotides: TGCGCCAGCAGCCAAGATCTCTGGATGAACACTGAAGCTTTCTTT. This codes for CASSQDLWMNTEAFF. The chain has TRBV4-3 and TRBJ1-1; D ambiguous. Trimming removed 0 bases from V and 0 bases from J, with 8 bases in between. The CDR3 is 15 residues long. Germline lookup yields CDR1 LGHNA and CDR2 YSLEER.

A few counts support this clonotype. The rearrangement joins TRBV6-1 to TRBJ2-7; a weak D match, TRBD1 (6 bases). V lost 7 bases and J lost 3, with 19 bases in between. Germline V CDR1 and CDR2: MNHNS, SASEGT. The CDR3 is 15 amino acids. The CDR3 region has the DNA TGTGCCAGCACCTTGAGGACAGCTGGGGGCTACGAGCAGTACTTC. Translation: CASTLRTAGGYEQYF.

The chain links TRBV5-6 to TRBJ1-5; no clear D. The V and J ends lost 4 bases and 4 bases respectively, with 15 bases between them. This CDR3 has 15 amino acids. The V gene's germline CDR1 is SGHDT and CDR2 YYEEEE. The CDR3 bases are TGTGCCAGCAGCCGTGCTTCAAGAAATAATCAGCCCCAGCATTTT. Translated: CASSRASRNNQPQHF.

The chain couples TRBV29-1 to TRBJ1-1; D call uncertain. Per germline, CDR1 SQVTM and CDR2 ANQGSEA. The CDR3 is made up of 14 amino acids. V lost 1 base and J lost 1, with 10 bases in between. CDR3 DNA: TGCAGCGTTGAAGTCGCTAAGAGGAACACTGAAGCTTTCTTT. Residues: CSVEVAKRNTEAFF.